This T cell receptor beta chain was documented in a study of blood T cell repertoires in COVID-19. The CDR3 length is 15 residues. CDR1 and CDR2 (germline): MDHEN, SYDVKM. Trimming shortened V by 5 bases and J by 7 bases, and 20 bases separated the two germline ends. Data came from immunoSEQ multiplex PCR; TCRdb stores just in-frame clones and leaves some out. The sample lists more than 95,000 clones; about 79% were seen once. The chain couples TRBV28 to TRBJ2-5; TRBD2 might be the D (5 bases). This clonotype originated in a woman older than 75 with active or convalescent COVID-19. Sequenced sample: peripheral blood. The CDR3 region is CASSRSGAQVGTQYF. The CDR3 DNA reads as TGTGCCAGCAGTCGCAGCGGTGCTCAAGTAGGGACCCAGTACTTC.